Listed below are T cell receptor beta chains from one sample, sequenced in a study of cytomegalovirus exposure and HLA in healthy donors. Some clones are missing from TCRdb's copy, which holds only in-frame ones; the method was immunoSEQ multiplex PCR. The sample carries some 140,000 clones, 70% to 90% recorded once. The sequencing input was PBMCs. The origin of the receptors is a man in his late teens or twenties in good health and CMV-seronegative. Each CDR3 is given with its conserved first and last residue. The D gene is left open where the match is weak. Expanded clones are given a class, and other clones once, few, many or no size at all.

clone_size	v_call	j_call	d_call	cdr3_nt	cdr3_aa
NA	TRBV6-1	TRBJ1-2	TRBD1	TGTGCCAGCGGGACAGAGGCGGGAACATATGGCTACACCTTC	CASGTEAGTYGYTF
NA	TRBV15	TRBJ2-7	TRBD2	TGTGCCACCAGCAGTACGACTAGCACCCACGAGCAGTACTTC	CATSSTTSTHEQYF
NA	TRBV4-1	TRBJ2-7	NA	TGCGCCAGCAGCCAAGATTTGGCGGGCTCCGGGGTATACGAGCAGTACTTC	CASSQDLAGSGVYEQYF
NA	TRBV10-2	TRBJ2-2	NA	TGCGCCAGCAGCGGCCCGCGGCCCTTAAACACCGGGGAGCTGTTTTTT	CASSGPRPLNTGELFF
NA	TRBV7-9	TRBJ2-1	NA	TGTGCCAGCAGCTTATCCCTATACAATGAGCAGTTCTTC	CASSLSLYNEQFF
NA	TRBV19	TRBJ1-2	TRBD1	TGTGCCAGTAGTATAGGGTGGACAGGGAACTATGGCTACACCTTC	CASSIGWTGNYGYTF
few	TRBV5-6	TRBJ1-6	TRBD1	TGTGCCAGCAGAGGGACAGGGGTTTCACCCCTCCACTTT	CASRGTGVSPLHF
NA	TRBV2	TRBJ1-2	TRBD1	TGTGCCAGCACTATTGAACAGGGGACCTTGGGGTATGGCTACACCTTC	CASTIEQGTLGYGYTF
NA	TRBV15	TRBJ1-1	TRBD1	TGTGCCACCAGCAGCATAGACAGGGTAAAGACTGAAGCTTTCTTT	CATSSIDRVKTEAFF
NA	TRBV5-4	TRBJ1-1	NA	TGTGCCAGCAGCCTTCAGGGCGGGGCCACTGAAGCTTTCTTT	CASSLQGGATEAFF
NA	TRBV19	TRBJ2-7	NA	TGTGCCAGTAGTAACCAACTCCCCGGGTCCTACGAGCAGTACTTC	CASSNQLPGSYEQYF